This is a list of T cell receptor beta chains from one sample in a study of blood T cell repertoires in COVID-19. The data were produced by immunoSEQ multiplex PCR, yet TCRdb's version contains in-frame clones alone and is incomplete. The top ten clones hold about half of a sample with nearly 30,000 clones, approximately 80% of them seen once. Sequenced: peripheral blood. Every receptor here comes from a woman between 70 and 85 years old with acute or convalescent COVID-19. CDR3s include the opening cysteine and the closing phenylalanine or tryptophan. Each record gives: V gene, clone size, D gene, J gene, CDR3 protein, CDR3 DNA. A D gene is named only where the DNA matches it firmly. Size tells how often a clone was seen (once, few, many) or the class of an expanded clone, and some rows leave it out.

V gene: TRBV9
clone size: NA
D gene: TRBD1
J gene: TRBJ2-5
CDR3 protein: CASSPEGDSRETQYF
CDR3 DNA: TGTGCCAGCAGCCCTGAGGGGGACAGTCGGGAGACCCAGTACTTC

V gene: TRBV28
clone size: NA
D gene: TRBD1
J gene: TRBJ1-6
CDR3 protein: CASSPHGPTGTGSPLHF
CDR3 DNA: TGTGCCAGCAGTCCCCATGGCCCGACAGGGACCGGTTCACCCCTCCACTTT

V gene: TRBV19
clone size: few
D gene: TRBD1
J gene: TRBJ1-6
CDR3 protein: CASRSGRGQGNSPLHF
CDR3 DNA: TGTGCCAGTCGCTCAGGACGGGGACAGGGAAATTCACCCCTCCACTTT

V gene: TRBV5-1
clone size: NA
D gene: TRBD1
J gene: TRBJ2-2
CDR3 protein: CASFRDRQLNTGELFF
CDR3 DNA: TGCGCCAGCTTCCGGGACAGGCAACTAAACACCGGGGAGCTGTTTTTT

V gene: TRBV7-2
clone size: once
D gene: TRBD2
J gene: TRBJ2-5
CDR3 protein: CASSLGLAGAGETQYF
CDR3 DNA: TGTGCCAGCAGCTTAGGGCTAGCGGGGGCTGGGGAGACCCAGTACTTC

V gene: TRBV5-6
clone size: NA
D gene: NA
J gene: TRBJ2-7
CDR3 protein: CASSFSRGEQYF
CDR3 DNA: TGTGCCAGCAGCTTCAGTCGGGGCGAGCAGTACTTC

V gene: TRBV9
clone size: NA
D gene: TRBD1
J gene: TRBJ2-3
CDR3 protein: CASSGQGGTQYF
CDR3 DNA: TGTGCCAGCAGCGGACAGGGGGGCACGCAGTATTTT

V gene: TRBV28
clone size: NA
D gene: TRBD1
J gene: TRBJ2-7
CDR3 protein: CASSQGAGGSYEQYF
CDR3 DNA: TGTGCCAGCAGTCAGGGGGCGGGTGGTTCCTACGAGCAGTACTTC

V gene: TRBV6-1
clone size: NA
D gene: NA
J gene: TRBJ2-5
CDR3 protein: CASSEGGQGVTQYF
CDR3 DNA: TGTGCCAGCAGTGAAGGCGGACAAGGGGTGACCCAGTACTTC

V gene: TRBV4-1
clone size: NA
D gene: TRBD2
J gene: TRBJ2-1
CDR3 protein: CASSRGVLAGLNNEQFF
CDR3 DNA: TGCGCCAGCAGCCGGGGAGTACTAGCGGGTCTTAACAATGAGCAGTTCTTC

V gene: TRBV24-1
clone size: NA
D gene: TRBD2
J gene: TRBJ2-5
CDR3 protein: CATSDDGTSGFEETQYF
CDR3 DNA: TGTGCCACCAGTGATGATGGGACTAGCGGTTTCGAAGAGACCCAGTACTTC

V gene: TRBV28
clone size: many
D gene: TRBD1
J gene: TRBJ1-1
CDR3 protein: CASSSWTGKTEAFF
CDR3 DNA: TGTGCCAGCAGTAGTTGGACAGGGAAGACTGAAGCTTTCTTT

V gene: TRBV29-1
clone size: NA
D gene: TRBD1
J gene: TRBJ2-1
CDR3 protein: CSVVSGQPGIYNEQFF
CDR3 DNA: TGCAGCGTTGTTTCGGGACAGCCAGGGATTTACAATGAGCAGTTCTTC

V gene: TRBV5-5
clone size: once
D gene: NA
J gene: TRBJ2-3
CDR3 protein: CASMTPTRTDTQYF
CDR3 DNA: TGTGCCAGCATGACACCAACCCGCACAGATACGCAGTATTTT

V gene: TRBV6-5
clone size: NA
D gene: NA
J gene: TRBJ1-2
CDR3 protein: CASSMNGQKGGYTF
CDR3 DNA: TGTGCCAGCAGTATGAACGGACAGAAAGGAGGCTACACCTTC

V gene: TRBV4-3
clone size: NA
D gene: NA
J gene: TRBJ2-5
CDR3 protein: CASSQRLEETQYF
CDR3 DNA: TGCGCCAGCAGCCAAAGACTAGAAGAGACCCAGTACTTC

V gene: TRBV28
clone size: NA
D gene: NA
J gene: TRBJ2-6
CDR3 protein: CASSKNDARGPSGANVLTF
CDR3 DNA: TGTGCCAGCAGCAAAAATGACGCCAGGGGCCCCTCTGGGGCCAACGTCCTGACTTTC

V gene: TRBV7-9
clone size: few
D gene: TRBD1
J gene: TRBJ1-2
CDR3 protein: CASSFGQGDGDGYTF
CDR3 DNA: TGTGCCAGCAGCTTTGGACAGGGTGACGGTGATGGCTACACCTTC

V gene: TRBV9
clone size: NA
D gene: NA
J gene: TRBJ2-1
CDR3 protein: CASSPNTQSSDSYNEQFF
CDR3 DNA: TGTGCCAGCAGCCCAAATACTCAATCCAGCGACTCCTACAATGAGCAGTTCTTC

V gene: TRBV19
clone size: NA
D gene: TRBD1
J gene: TRBJ2-6
CDR3 protein: CASLHGQVSGANVLTF
CDR3 DNA: TGTGCCAGTTTACACGGACAGGTCTCTGGGGCCAACGTCCTGACTTTC

V gene: TRBV28
clone size: NA
D gene: NA
J gene: TRBJ1-2
CDR3 protein: CASSSPGQTYGYTF
CDR3 DNA: TGTGCCAGCAGTTCTCCGGGACAAACCTATGGCTACACCTTC

V gene: TRBV14
clone size: NA
D gene: TRBD1
J gene: TRBJ1-2
CDR3 protein: CASSQAGTGGYGYTF
CDR3 DNA: TGTGCCAGCAGCCAGGCCGGGACAGGGGGTTATGGCTACACCTTC

V gene: TRBV11-2
clone size: NA
D gene: NA
J gene: TRBJ2-4
CDR3 protein: CASSLDRSIAKNIQYF
CDR3 DNA: TGTGCCAGCAGCTTAGATCGAAGCATAGCCAAAAACATTCAGTACTTC

V gene: TRBV18
clone size: NA
D gene: TRBD1
J gene: TRBJ1-5
CDR3 protein: CASSQTGGSNQPQHF
CDR3 DNA: TGTGCCAGCTCACAGACAGGGGGGAGCAATCAGCCCCAGCATTTT

V gene: TRBV4-3
clone size: NA
D gene: NA
J gene: TRBJ1-5
CDR3 protein: CASSQEQGYQPQHF
CDR3 DNA: TGCGCCAGCAGCCAAGAGCAGGGCTACCAGCCCCAGCATTTT

V gene: TRBV3-1/TRBV3-2
clone size: once
D gene: TRBD1
J gene: TRBJ2-7
CDR3 protein: CASSQGKQGSIHEQYF
CDR3 DNA: TGTGCCAGCAGCCAAGGGAAACAGGGGAGCATCCACGAGCAGTACTTC

V gene: TRBV25-1
clone size: few
D gene: TRBD2
J gene: TRBJ2-2
CDR3 protein: CASSDPLAGGLNTGELFF
CDR3 DNA: TGTGCCAGCAGTGATCCACTAGCGGGGGGACTCAACACCGGGGAGCTGTTTTTT

V gene: TRBV7-9
clone size: NA
D gene: NA
J gene: TRBJ2-2
CDR3 protein: CASSLGGASGELFF
CDR3 DNA: TGTGCCAGCAGCTTAGGCGGGGCTAGCGGGGAGCTGTTTTTT

V gene: TRBV6-6
clone size: NA
D gene: TRBD1
J gene: TRBJ2-7
CDR3 protein: CASRTDRGLYEQYF
CDR3 DNA: TGTGCCAGCAGAACAGACAGGGGGCTCTACGAGCAGTACTTC

V gene: TRBV27
clone size: NA
D gene: NA
J gene: TRBJ1-3
CDR3 protein: CASSLPRGSGNTIYF
CDR3 DNA: TGTGCCAGCAGTTTACCCCGGGGCTCTGGAAACACCATATATTTT

V gene: TRBV28
clone size: NA
D gene: NA
J gene: TRBJ2-7
CDR3 protein: CASSSGVLSLSDEQYF
CDR3 DNA: TGTGCCAGCAGTTCCGGGGTCCTCTCCCTCAGTGACGAGCAGTACTTC

V gene: TRBV27
clone size: NA
D gene: TRBD1
J gene: TRBJ1-3
CDR3 protein: CATKRQGAKGNTIYF
CDR3 DNA: TGTGCCACGAAACGACAGGGGGCTAAGGGAAACACCATATATTTT

V gene: TRBV11-1
clone size: NA
D gene: NA
J gene: TRBJ2-4
CDR3 protein: CASSDSQGNAKNIQYF
CDR3 DNA: TGTGCCAGCAGTGATAGTCAGGGTAACGCCAAAAACATTCAGTACTTC

V gene: TRBV27
clone size: NA
D gene: TRBD2
J gene: TRBJ2-7
CDR3 protein: CASSFSGLAGGSYEQYF
CDR3 DNA: TGTGCCAGCAGTTTTTCGGGACTAGCGGGAGGTTCCTACGAGCAGTACTTC

V gene: TRBV18
clone size: NA
D gene: NA
J gene: TRBJ2-2
CDR3 protein: CASSRNTGELFF
CDR3 DNA: TGTGCCAGCTCCAGGAACACCGGGGAGCTGTTTTTT

V gene: TRBV14
clone size: NA
D gene: NA
J gene: TRBJ2-7
CDR3 protein: CASSHGGLGDWSPLDYYEQYF
CDR3 DNA: TGTGCCAGCAGCCATGGGGGTTTAGGGGACTGGTCCCCCCTGGACTACTACGAGCAGTACTTC

V gene: TRBV7-2
clone size: NA
D gene: NA
J gene: TRBJ2-1
CDR3 protein: CASSPPGRGGRNEQFF
CDR3 DNA: TGTGCCAGCAGCCCCCCGGGAAGGGGGGGCCGCAATGAGCAGTTCTTC

V gene: TRBV11-2
clone size: NA
D gene: NA
J gene: TRBJ2-7
CDR3 protein: CASSLDRVASQYF
CDR3 DNA: TGTGCCAGCAGCTTAGATCGGGTTGCCTCGCAGTACTTC